This T cell receptor (beta chain) derives from a study of blood T cell repertoires in COVID-19. The wider study: Samples of COVID-19 (acute and convalescent) were obtained from the United States, Italy and Spain. PBMCs, B-cell-depleted T cells, or T cells were the source of the cDNA or gDNA that made up the material.

Per the original methods: Reference gene primer amplification yielded estimated nucleated cell counts. TCRdb's table, derived via immunoSEQ multiplex PCR, lists solely in-frame clones and lacks some. V and J calls and clone size are given by that table; D and trimming were obtained from the DNA. The sample lists approximately 260,000 clones, under 90% occurring once. V was clipped by 0 bases and J by 0 bases, with 11 bases between them. The CDR3 spans 16 residues. Germline CDR1 and CDR2: MNHEY and SVGAGI. The V and J genes are TRBV6-5 and TRBJ1-2; TRBD1 might be the D (6 bases). The specimen sequenced was peripheral blood. This TCR derives from a human donor in a cohort sampled during active COVID-19. CDR3 residues: CASSYSRDIANYGYTF. As DNA, the CDR3 is TGTGCCAGCAGTTACTCCCGGGACATCGCTAACTATGGCTACACCTTC.